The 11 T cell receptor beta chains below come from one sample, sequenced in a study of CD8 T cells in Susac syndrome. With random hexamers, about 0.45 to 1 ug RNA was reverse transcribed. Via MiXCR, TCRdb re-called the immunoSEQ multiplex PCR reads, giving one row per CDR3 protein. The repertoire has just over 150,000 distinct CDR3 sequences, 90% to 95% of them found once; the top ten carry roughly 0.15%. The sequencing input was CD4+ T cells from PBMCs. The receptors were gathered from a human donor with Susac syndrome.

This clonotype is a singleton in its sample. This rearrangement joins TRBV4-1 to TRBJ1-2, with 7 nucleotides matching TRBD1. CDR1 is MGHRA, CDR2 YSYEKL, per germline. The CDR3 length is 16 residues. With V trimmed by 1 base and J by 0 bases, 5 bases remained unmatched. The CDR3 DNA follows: TGCGCCAGCAGCCAAGCGGGGACAGCTTCTAACTATGGCTACACCTTC. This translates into CASSQAGTASNYGYTF.

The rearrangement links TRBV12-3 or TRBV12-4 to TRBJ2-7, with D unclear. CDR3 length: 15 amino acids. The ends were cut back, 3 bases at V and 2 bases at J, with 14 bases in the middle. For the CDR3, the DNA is TGTGCCAGCAGTTTCGGCCGAGAGCGCCCCTACGAGCAGTACTTC. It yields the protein CASSFGRERPYEQYF.

The CDR3 is CASSHSGTGVYEQYF. The DNA for the CDR3 is TGTGCCAGCAGCCATTCCGGGACAGGGGTCTACGAGCAGTACTTC. This chain connects TRBV3-1 to TRBJ2-7; 10 nucleotides align to TRBD1. The CDR3 has 15 amino acids. CDR1 and CDR2 from the germline V gene are LGHDT and YNNKEL (reference sequence). The ends lost 3 bases at V and 3 bases at J; junction bases unmatched: 5.

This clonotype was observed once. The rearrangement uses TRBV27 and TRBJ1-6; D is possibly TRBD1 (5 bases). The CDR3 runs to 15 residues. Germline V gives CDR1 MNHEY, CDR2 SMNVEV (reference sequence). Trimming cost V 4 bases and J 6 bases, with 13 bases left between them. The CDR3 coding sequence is TGTGCCAGCAGTTGGGGGATGGGGATTAATTCACCCCTCCACTTT. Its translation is CASSWGMGINSPLHF.

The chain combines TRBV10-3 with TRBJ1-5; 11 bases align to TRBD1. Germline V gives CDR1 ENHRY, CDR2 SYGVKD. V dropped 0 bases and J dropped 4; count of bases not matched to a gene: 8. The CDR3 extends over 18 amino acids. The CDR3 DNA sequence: TGTGCCATCAGTGAGTCTGGTGGACAGGGGGCCCAAAATCAGCCCCAGCATTTT. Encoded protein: CAISESGGQGAQNQPQHF.

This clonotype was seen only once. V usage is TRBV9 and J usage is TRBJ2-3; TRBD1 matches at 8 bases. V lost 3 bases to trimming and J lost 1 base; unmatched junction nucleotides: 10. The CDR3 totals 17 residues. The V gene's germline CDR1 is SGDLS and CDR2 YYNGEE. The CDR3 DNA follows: TGTGCCAGCAGCGCCCGACAGGGGAGGTTCGGCACAGATACGCAGTATTTT. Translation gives CASSARQGRFGTDTQYF.

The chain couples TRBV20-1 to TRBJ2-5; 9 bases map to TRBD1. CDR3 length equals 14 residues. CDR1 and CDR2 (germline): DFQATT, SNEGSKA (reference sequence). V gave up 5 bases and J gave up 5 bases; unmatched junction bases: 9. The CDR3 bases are TGCAGTGCTTTAGAACAGGGGGCGCGTGAGACCCAGTACTTC. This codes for CSALEQGARETQYF.

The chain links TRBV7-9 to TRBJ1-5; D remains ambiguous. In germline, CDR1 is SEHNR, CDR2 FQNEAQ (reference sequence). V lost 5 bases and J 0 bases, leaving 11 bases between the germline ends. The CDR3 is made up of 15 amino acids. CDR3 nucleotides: TGTGCCAGCAGCCATGGACGGTATAGCAATCAGCCCCAGCATTTT. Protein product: CASSHGRYSNQPQHF.

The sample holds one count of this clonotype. The CDR3 nucleotides are TGTGCCAGCAGCTCACCGCGACAGAGATCCTACAATGAGCAGTTCTTC. It specifies CASSSPRQRSYNEQFF. This chain joins TRBV11-2 and TRBJ2-1; a weak D match, TRBD1 (5 bases). V was trimmed by 4 bases and J by 1 base, leaving 14 bases between them. The CDR3 has 16 amino acids. Germline V CDR1 and CDR2: SGHAT, FQNNGV.

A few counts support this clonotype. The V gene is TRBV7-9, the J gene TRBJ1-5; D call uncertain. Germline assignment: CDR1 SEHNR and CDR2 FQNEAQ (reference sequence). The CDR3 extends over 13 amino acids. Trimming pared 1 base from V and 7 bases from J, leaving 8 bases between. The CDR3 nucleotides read TGTGCCAGCAGCTTAGGGGTCGGGCAGCCCCAGCATTTT. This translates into CASSLGVGQPQHF.

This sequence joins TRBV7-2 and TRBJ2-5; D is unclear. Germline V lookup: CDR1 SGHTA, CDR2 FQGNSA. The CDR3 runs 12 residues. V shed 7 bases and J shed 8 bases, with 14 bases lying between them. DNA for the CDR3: TGTGCCAGCACCCTCGCCAGAGGAACCCAGTACTTC. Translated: CASTLARGTQYF. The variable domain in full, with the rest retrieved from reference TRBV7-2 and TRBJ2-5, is GAGVSQSPSNKVTEKGKDVELRCDPISGHTALYWYRQSLGQGLEFLIYFQGNSAPDKSGLPSDRFSAERTGGSVSTLTIQRTQQEDSAVYLCASTLARGTQYFGPGTRLLVL.